Listed below are T cell receptor beta chains from one sample, sequenced in a study of blood T cells in healthy people across ages. TCRdb analysed the 5' RACE reads with MiXCR anew, one entry per CDR3 protein. The sample has about 680,000 distinct CDR3 sequences; around half are singletons. The sequenced sample consisted of blood. These receptor sequences come from a woman aged 60-75 years in good health. Both conserved end residues are part of each CDR3. Each record gives: J gene, V gene, CDR3 protein.

j_call: TRBJ2-7
v_call: TRBV7-3
cdr3_aa: CASSLMGLAGGFEQYF

j_call: TRBJ2-7
v_call: TRBV20-1
cdr3_aa: CSAIQGANEQYF

j_call: TRBJ2-7
v_call: TRBV10-3
cdr3_aa: CAISDKTSGTHEQYF

j_call: TRBJ2-5
v_call: TRBV7-2
cdr3_aa: CASSLVDRETQYF

j_call: TRBJ2-1
v_call: TRBV7-2
cdr3_aa: CATQQGGTSGSVWEQFF

j_call: TRBJ1-5
v_call: TRBV15
cdr3_aa: CATSKDRGYQPQHF

j_call: TRBJ1-6
v_call: TRBV11-2
cdr3_aa: CASSLTLQGRSPLHF

j_call: TRBJ1-2
v_call: TRBV29-1
cdr3_aa: CSARGLKGDYGYTF

j_call: TRBJ2-1
v_call: TRBV7-9
cdr3_aa: CASSFSRAGSYNEQSF

j_call: TRBJ1-1
v_call: TRBV6-2/TRBV6-3
cdr3_aa: CASSSDGWGRNTEAFF

j_call: TRBJ2-3
v_call: TRBV7-3
cdr3_aa: CASSLPGTGIEDTQYF

j_call: TRBJ1-4
v_call: TRBV5-1
cdr3_aa: CASHEGSSTNEKLFF

j_call: TRBJ2-3
v_call: TRBV7-3
cdr3_aa: CASSLTITGADTQYF

j_call: TRBJ2-5
v_call: TRBV11-3
cdr3_aa: CASGRSFGQETQYF

j_call: TRBJ2-5
v_call: TRBV3-1
cdr3_aa: CASSQEVGGETQYF

j_call: TRBJ2-3
v_call: TRBV4-2
cdr3_aa: CASSQDIASETDTQYF

j_call: TRBJ1-2
v_call: TRBV7-9
cdr3_aa: CASTSPGVLGYGYTF

j_call: TRBJ2-7
v_call: TRBV14
cdr3_aa: CASSPRTGQTYEQYF

j_call: TRBJ2-5
v_call: TRBV15
cdr3_aa: CATSRGQKETQYF

j_call: TRBJ2-4
v_call: TRBV5-1
cdr3_aa: CASTGTSGANIQYF

j_call: TRBJ2-5
v_call: TRBV7-2
cdr3_aa: CASSLGWSGKQETQYF

j_call: TRBJ1-1
v_call: TRBV29-1
cdr3_aa: CSVRQANTEAFF

j_call: TRBJ2-3
v_call: TRBV7-2
cdr3_aa: CASSLEGSGRSDTQYF

j_call: TRBJ1-2
v_call: TRBV7-2
cdr3_aa: CASSLTQGADGYTF

j_call: TRBJ1-1
v_call: TRBV7-2
cdr3_aa: CASSPYLAGEAFF

j_call: TRBJ2-2
v_call: TRBV12-3/TRBV12-4
cdr3_aa: CASNNLLGAGELFF

j_call: TRBJ2-3
v_call: TRBV19
cdr3_aa: CASSIPWNTDTQYF

j_call: TRBJ2-3
v_call: TRBV28
cdr3_aa: CASSGPWSSGTDTQYF

j_call: TRBJ2-1
v_call: TRBV20-1
cdr3_aa: CSASRWAPYDYNEQFF

j_call: TRBJ2-7
v_call: TRBV28
cdr3_aa: CASSPNRVSTYEQYF

j_call: TRBJ2-7
v_call: TRBV6-6
cdr3_aa: CASSYGRISYEQYF

j_call: TRBJ2-5
v_call: TRBV9
cdr3_aa: CASSPLGRINEQYF

j_call: TRBJ2-5
v_call: TRBV29-1
cdr3_aa: CSVTRGQSQETQYF

j_call: TRBJ2-7
v_call: TRBV2
cdr3_aa: CASSDQGTGYEQYF

j_call: TRBJ1-2
v_call: TRBV28
cdr3_aa: CASSFRVESGYTF

j_call: TRBJ2-7
v_call: TRBV20-1
cdr3_aa: CSGVRTSADEQYF

j_call: TRBJ1-2
v_call: TRBV6-5
cdr3_aa: CASRPTGYYGYTF

j_call: TRBJ2-7
v_call: TRBV6-5
cdr3_aa: CASSYALSGTYEQYF

j_call: TRBJ1-5
v_call: TRBV3-1
cdr3_aa: CASSQDAAQPQHF

j_call: .
v_call: TRBV10-3
cdr3_aa: CAIGAGGPYNEQYF

j_call: TRBJ2-5
v_call: TRBV7-2
cdr3_aa: CASSPQAGWDETQYF

j_call: TRBJ2-3
v_call: TRBV6-2/TRBV6-3
cdr3_aa: CASRPQGVTDTQYF

j_call: TRBJ2-7
v_call: TRBV14
cdr3_aa: CASSQGGQGASEQYF

j_call: TRBJ2-5
v_call: TRBV7-9
cdr3_aa: CASSLDGAAQETQYF

j_call: TRBJ2-7
v_call: TRBV28
cdr3_aa: CASNDSLYEQYF

j_call: TRBJ1-2
v_call: TRBV5-6
cdr3_aa: CASSRAQGDGYTF

j_call: TRBJ2-3
v_call: TRBV29-1
cdr3_aa: CSVVSGTGGDTQYF